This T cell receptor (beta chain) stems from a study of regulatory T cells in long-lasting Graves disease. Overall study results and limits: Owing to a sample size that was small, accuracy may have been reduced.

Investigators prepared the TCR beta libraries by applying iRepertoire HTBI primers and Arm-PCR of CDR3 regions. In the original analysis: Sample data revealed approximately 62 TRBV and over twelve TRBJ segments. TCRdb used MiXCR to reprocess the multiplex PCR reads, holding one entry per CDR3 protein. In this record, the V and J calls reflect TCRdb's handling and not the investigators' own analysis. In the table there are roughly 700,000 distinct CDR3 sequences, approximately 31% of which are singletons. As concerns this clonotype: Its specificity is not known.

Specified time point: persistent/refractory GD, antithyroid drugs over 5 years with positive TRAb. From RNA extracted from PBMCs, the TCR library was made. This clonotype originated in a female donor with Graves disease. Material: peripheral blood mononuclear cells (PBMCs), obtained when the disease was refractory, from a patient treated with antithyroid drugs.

For the CDR3, the DNA is TGCAGCGTTGATGAAGAAACAACGCAGTACTTC. This codes for CSVDEETTQYF. The chain combines TRBV29-1 with TRBJ2-7; D uncertain. The CDR3 has 11 amino acids. With 3 bases removed from V and 9 bases from J, the gap between germline ends came to 12 bases. Germline lookup yields CDR1 SQVTM and CDR2 ANQGSEA.